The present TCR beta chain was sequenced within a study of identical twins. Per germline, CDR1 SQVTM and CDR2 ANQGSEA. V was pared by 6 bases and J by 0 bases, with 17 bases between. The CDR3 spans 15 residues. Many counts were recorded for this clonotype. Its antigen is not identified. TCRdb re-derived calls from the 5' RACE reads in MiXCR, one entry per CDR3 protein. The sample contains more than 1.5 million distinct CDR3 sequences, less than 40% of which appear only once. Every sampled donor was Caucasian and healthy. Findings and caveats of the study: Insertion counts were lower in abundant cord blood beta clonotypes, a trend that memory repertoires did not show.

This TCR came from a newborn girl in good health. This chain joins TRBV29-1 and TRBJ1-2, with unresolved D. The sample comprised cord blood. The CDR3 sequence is CSVEHSRGTNYGYTF. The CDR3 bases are TGCAGCGTCGAGCACTCGCGAGGGACTAACTATGGCTACACCTTC.